This T cell receptor beta chain was identified during a study of T cells in Graves' hyperthyroidism and ophthalmopathy (dated by TCRdb to between 2017 and 2020). Regarding the study in general: Peripheral blood samples were taken at the time of initial diagnosis, prior to any treatment. To identify TCR V-J signatures that set the groups apart, the researchers used a discovery cohort of about a hundred patients, made up of approximately 43 with Graves' ophthalmopathy and some 60 with stable Graves' hyperthyroidism. Whether ophthalmopathy could be predicted prospectively was tested in an independent validation cohort made up of fewer than 20 hyperthyroidism patients plus 17 patients who later progressed to ophthalmopathy. The 100 discovery patients were divided at random into training and test sets in a 7:3 ratio. The study also compared thyroid tissue and blood T-cell repertoires from 6 or 7 Graves' hyperthyroidism patients. After blood sampling, hyperthyroidism patients were treated with methimazole at a starting dose of 30 mg daily, and ophthalmopathy patients were treated with high-dose intravenous methylprednisolone. The paper reports TCR Vbeta CDR3 sequencing of approximately 140 peripheral blood samples: some 41 ophthalmopathy, roughly 74 hyperthyroidism and 17 progressor patients.

TCR beta CDR3 regions were amplified from RNA transcripts. For the first round of RT-PCR on the TCR CDR3, the HTBI primer set was used together with the Qiagen OneStep RT-PCR kit. A second multiplex PCR round built the libraries, followed by size selection and purification. The libraries were sequenced on an Illumina HiSeq2000 using paired-end 100 bp reads. Under the source paper's analysis protocol: Raw data were processed with SOAPnuke, discarding reads with adapters, uncalled bases, mean Phred below 15, or no exact constant-primer or identifier match. COPE v1.2.5 was used to merge high-quality paired reads, and clonotypes were defined as unique nucleotide sequences. MiTCR v1.1 was used to align the clonotypes against IMGT TRBV, TRBD and TRBJ reference segments. The analysis included only V-J combinations with a frequency above 0.0001, which together covered approximately 99% of the repertoires. The TCS score was defined as F50 (clonal expansion) divided by E x V (chaos), with BLOSUM62-based TCRdist calculated between CDR3 peptides within each V-J. Welch's t-statistics and random forest reduced around 510 V-J features to roughly 13, which were used in a naive Bayes classifier (R e1071). TCRdb reanalyzed the raw reads on its own, using fastp at Q25 for trimming and MiXCR for clone calling, and kept in-frame beta chains. CDR3 protein duplicates are merged, each entry listing the most common genes and DNA. What appears here as the V and J calls and clone size reflects TCRdb's work, not the paper's. For this sample there are approximately 630,000 distinct CDR3 sequences; roughly 16% appear just once. The ten biggest clones cover 3% to 4% of the sample.

Stable Graves' hyperthyroidism was defined as the absence of progression to ophthalmopathy over 18 months of follow-up. The hyperthyroidism patients were between 18 and 65 years old and newly diagnosed, with a disease duration of less than 2 months. The study excluded patients with uncontrolled infections, other autoimmune diseases, pregnancy or lactation. Diagnoses were established on the basis of clinical symptoms, serum thyroxine and TRAb, thyroid ultrasound, and orbital computed tomography. PBMCs were isolated from more than 8 ml of fresh peripheral blood by Ficoll-Paque density gradient centrifugation. Total RNA was extracted using Trizol reagent, and RNA quality was assessed on an Agilent 2100 Bioanalyzer. This clonotype was picked up many times. The target of this receptor is not known. No qualities accompany the bases; no much larger clone lies one base away. Including cysteine and phenylalanine, the CDR3 has 15 amino acids. Kept here is only the CDR3 DNA, which spans 45 bases and is read in frame from base 1. The V and J ends are trimmed by 6 bases and 4 bases, leaving 18 bases between them. The CDR1 and CDR2 encoded by the germline V gene (reference sequence) are LGHDT and YNNKEL.

Findings and caveats that apply to the study as a whole: No statistical method was used to set the sample size in advance, and investigators knew the group allocation. In validation, the model predicted progression to ophthalmopathy with approximately 70% sensitivity and around 72% specificity, a median of approximately 6.5 months before onset. Blood samples also contained most of the expanded thyroid clonotypes (frequency above 0.001), which suggests that blood repertoires may reflect thyroid immune responses. A model built on a 13 V-J signature distinguished ophthalmopathy from stable hyperthyroidism, reaching around 87% sensitivity and 81.08% specificity in cross-validation and 80%/75% in testing.

The clonotype originates from a woman aged 25 to 39 with Graves' hyperthyroidism. Sequenced input: blood. The sequence links TRBV3-1 to TRBJ1-1; no D gene can be assigned with confidence. The DNA is TGTGCCAGCAGTCCCACCCCCGAATGGGGCACTGAAGCTTTCTTT. Its product reads: CASSPTPEWGTEAFF. With the rest looked up from the reference TRBV3-1 and TRBJ1-1 genes rather than sequenced, the full variable domain is DTAVSQTPKYLVTQMGNDKSIKCEQNLGHDTMYWYKQDSKKFLKIMFSYNNKELIINETVPNRFSPKSPDKAHLNLHINSLELGDSAVYFCASSPTPEWGTEAFFGQGTRLTVV.